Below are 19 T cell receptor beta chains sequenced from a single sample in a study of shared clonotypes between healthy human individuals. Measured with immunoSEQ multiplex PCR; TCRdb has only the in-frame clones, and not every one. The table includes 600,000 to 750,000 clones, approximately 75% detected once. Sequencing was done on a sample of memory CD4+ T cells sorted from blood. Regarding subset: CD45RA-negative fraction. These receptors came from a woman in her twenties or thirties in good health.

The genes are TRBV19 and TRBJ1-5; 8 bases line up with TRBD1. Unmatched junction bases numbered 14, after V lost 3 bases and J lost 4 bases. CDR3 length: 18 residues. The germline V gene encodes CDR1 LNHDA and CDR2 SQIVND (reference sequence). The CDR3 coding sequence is TGTGCCAGTAGTATCGCCCTAGGGACAGGCCAGCGGAATCAGCCCCAGCATTTT. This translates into CASSIALGTGQRNQPQHF.

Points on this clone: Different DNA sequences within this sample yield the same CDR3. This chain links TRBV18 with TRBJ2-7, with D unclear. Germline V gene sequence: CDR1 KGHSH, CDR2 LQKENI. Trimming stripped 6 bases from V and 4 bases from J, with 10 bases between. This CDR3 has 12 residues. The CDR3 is CASSPLGYEQYF. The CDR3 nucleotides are TGTGCCAGCTCCCCCCTGGGGTACGAGCAGTACTTC.

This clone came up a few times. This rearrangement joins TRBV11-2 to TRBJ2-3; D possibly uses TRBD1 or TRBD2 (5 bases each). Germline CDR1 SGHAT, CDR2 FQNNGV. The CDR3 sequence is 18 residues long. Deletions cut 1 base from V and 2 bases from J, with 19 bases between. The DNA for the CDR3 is TGTGCCAGCAGCTTAGCGGGGACCAACAAAGGGTCCACAGATACGCAGTATTTT. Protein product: CASSLAGTNKGSTDTQYF.

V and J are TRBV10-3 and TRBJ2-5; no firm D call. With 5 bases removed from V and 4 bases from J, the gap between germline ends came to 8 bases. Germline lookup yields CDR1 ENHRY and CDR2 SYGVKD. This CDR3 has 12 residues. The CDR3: CAISRGGETQYF. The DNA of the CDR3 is TGTGCCATCAGTCGCGGTGGAGAGACCCAGTACTTC.

The CDR3, as DNA: TGCAGCGTTGCGGACGGAATTAATGAAAAACTGTTTTTT. It codes for CSVADGINEKLFF. This chain joins TRBV29-1 and TRBJ1-4; no reliable D call. The CDR3 is 13 residues long. Per germline, CDR1 SQVTM and CDR2 ANQGSEA. Trimming took off 4 bases at V and 4 bases at J, with 10 bases between the two ends.

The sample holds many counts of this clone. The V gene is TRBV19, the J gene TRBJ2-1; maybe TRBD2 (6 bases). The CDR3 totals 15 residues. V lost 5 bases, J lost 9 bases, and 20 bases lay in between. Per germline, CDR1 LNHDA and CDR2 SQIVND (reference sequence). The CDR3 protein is CASSLSDLRGVEQFF. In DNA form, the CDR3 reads TGTGCCAGTAGTCTTTCGGACTTGCGCGGGGTTGAGCAGTTCTTC.

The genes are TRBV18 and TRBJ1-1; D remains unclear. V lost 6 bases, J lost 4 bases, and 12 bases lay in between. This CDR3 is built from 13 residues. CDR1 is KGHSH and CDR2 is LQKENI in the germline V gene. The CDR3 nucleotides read TGTGCCAGCTCCGGCGGAGAGGGCACTGAAGCTTTCTTT. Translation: CASSGGEGTEAFF.

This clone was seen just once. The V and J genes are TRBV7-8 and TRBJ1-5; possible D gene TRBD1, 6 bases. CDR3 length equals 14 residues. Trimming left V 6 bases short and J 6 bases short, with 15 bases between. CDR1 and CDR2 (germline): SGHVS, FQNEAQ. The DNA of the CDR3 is TGTGCCAGCAGTCCTTACAGGGCGGCTCAGCCCCAGCATTTT. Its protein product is CASSPYRAAQPQHF.

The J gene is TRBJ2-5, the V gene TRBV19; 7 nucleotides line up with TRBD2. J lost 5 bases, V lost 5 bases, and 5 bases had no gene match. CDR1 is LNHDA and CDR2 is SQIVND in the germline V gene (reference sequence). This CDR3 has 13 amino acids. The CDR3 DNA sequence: TGTGCCAGTAGTGCGACTAGCAGGGAGACCCAGTACTTC. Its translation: CASSATSRETQYF.

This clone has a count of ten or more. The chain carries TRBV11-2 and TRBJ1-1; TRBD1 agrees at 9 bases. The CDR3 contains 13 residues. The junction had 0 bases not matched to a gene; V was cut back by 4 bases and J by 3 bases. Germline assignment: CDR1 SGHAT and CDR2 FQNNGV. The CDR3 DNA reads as TGTGCCAGCAGCTGGACAGGGGACACTGAAGCTTTCTTT. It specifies CASSWTGDTEAFF.

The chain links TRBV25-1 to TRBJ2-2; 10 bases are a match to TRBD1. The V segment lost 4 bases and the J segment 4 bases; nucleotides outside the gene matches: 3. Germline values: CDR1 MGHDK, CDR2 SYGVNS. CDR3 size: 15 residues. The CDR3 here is CASSARTGGTGELFF. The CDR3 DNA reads TGTGCCAGCAGTGCTAGGACAGGGGGCACCGGGGAGCTGTTTTTT.

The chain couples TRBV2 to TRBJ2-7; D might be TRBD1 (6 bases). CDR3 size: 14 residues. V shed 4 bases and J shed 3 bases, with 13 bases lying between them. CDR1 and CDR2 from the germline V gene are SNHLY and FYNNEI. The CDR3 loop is CASSARTDRYEQYF. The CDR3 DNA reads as TGTGCCAGCAGTGCTCGGACAGACCGCTACGAGCAGTACTTC.

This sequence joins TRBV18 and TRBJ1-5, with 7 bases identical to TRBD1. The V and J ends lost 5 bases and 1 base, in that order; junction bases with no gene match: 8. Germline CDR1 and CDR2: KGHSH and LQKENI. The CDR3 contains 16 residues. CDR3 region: CASSTAPQGSNQPQHF. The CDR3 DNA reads TGTGCCAGCTCAACCGCTCCACAGGGGAGCAATCAGCCCCAGCATTTT.

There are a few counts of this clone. CDR3 region: CASSIDRRLATNEKLFF. DNA for the CDR3: TGTGCCAGTAGTATAGATAGGCGGCTTGCAACTAATGAAAAACTGTTTTTT. The genes are TRBV19 and TRBJ1-4; D unclear. Between the trimmed V and J ends, which lost 0 bases and 0 bases, there was a span of 11 bases. The V gene's germline CDR1 is LNHDA and CDR2 SQIVND (reference sequence). The CDR3 is 17 residues long.

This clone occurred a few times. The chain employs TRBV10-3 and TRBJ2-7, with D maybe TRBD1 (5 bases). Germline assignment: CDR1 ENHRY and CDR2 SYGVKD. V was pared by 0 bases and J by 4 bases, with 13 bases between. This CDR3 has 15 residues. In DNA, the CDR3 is TGTGCCATCAGTGAGTCGATTGGCAGGGTATACGAGCAGTACTTC. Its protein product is CAISESIGRVYEQYF.

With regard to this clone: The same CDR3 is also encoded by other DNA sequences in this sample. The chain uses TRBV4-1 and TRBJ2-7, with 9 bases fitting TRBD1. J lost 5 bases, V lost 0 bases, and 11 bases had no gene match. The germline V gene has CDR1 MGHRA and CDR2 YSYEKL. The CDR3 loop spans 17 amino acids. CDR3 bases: TGCGCCAGCAGCCAAGATTACGATAGGACAGGGGTTCACGAGCAGTACTTC. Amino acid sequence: CASSQDYDRTGVHEQYF.

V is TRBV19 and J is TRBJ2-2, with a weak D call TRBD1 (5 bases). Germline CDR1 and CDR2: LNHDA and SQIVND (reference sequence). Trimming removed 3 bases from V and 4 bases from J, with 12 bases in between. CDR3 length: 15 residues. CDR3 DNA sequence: TGTGCCAGTAGTATCAGGGTCGATGGCACCGGGGAGCTGTTTTTT. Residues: CASSIRVDGTGELFF.

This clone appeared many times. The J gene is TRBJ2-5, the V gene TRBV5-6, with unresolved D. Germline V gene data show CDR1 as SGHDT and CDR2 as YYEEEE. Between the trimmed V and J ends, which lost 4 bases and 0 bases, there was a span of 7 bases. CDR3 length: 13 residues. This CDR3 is CASSRTHQETQYF. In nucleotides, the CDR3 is TGTGCCAGCAGCAGAACCCACCAAGAGACCCAGTACTTC.

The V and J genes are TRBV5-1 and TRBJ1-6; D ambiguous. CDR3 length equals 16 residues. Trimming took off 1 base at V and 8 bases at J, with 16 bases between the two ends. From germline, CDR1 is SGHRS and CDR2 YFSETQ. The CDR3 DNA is TGCGCCAGCAGCTTGCGACCCCCTGCGATGGATTCACCCCTCCACTTT. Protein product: CASSLRPPAMDSPLHF.